These 18 T cell receptor beta chains were all obtained from the same sample, sequenced in a study of T-cell memory formation after mild COVID-19. MiXCR was run by TCRdb on the 5' RACE reads, yielding one entry per CDR3 protein. Altogether 400,000 to 550,000 distinct CDR3 sequences are present, 25% being singletons, with the ten largest covering roughly an eighth. Sequenced input: PBMCs or a T cell subset sorted from them (not recorded which). These receptors were obtained from an adult woman who had mild COVID-19 (a few samples of this study predate the infection). Cell type and time point are not known.

V gene TRBV6-2 or TRBV6-3 combines with J gene TRBJ1-5, with 7 nucleotides matching TRBD1. The length of the CDR3 is 13 residues. V shed 5 bases, J shed 9 bases, and the junction held 7 bases outside the gene matches. The V gene's germline CDR1 is MNHEY and CDR2 SVGEGT. The CDR3 sequence is CASSLGDSRPQHF. DNA for the CDR3: TGTGCCAGCAGTCTGGGGGACAGTCGGCCCCAGCATTTT.

This sequence joins TRBV29-1 and TRBJ2-1; 8 bases are a match to TRBD2. CDR3 length equals 14 residues. CDR1 is SQVTM and CDR2 is ANQGSEA in the germline V gene. V was pared by 5 bases and J by 6 bases, with 9 bases of the junction left unmatched. The CDR3 DNA is TGCAGCGTTCCCGGTGGGACTAGAAGCAATGAGCAGTTCTTC. Translation: CSVPGGTRSNEQFF.

This clonotype has only a few counts. The V call is TRBV7-9, the J call TRBJ2-3; D ambiguous. CDR1 and CDR2 (germline): SEHNR, FQNEAQ (reference sequence). The CDR3 length is 12 residues. V was clipped by 3 bases and J by 6 bases, with 7 bases between them. CDR3: CASSFTRDTQYF. CDR3 in DNA: TGTGCCAGCAGCTTCACGAGGGATACGCAGTATTTT.

This clonotype was seen a handful of times. The J gene is TRBJ1-1, the V gene TRBV12-3 or TRBV12-4, with 7 bases that match TRBD1. With V trimmed by 6 bases and J by 3 bases, 16 bases remained unmatched. The CDR3 is 17 amino acids. This chain's CDR3 is CASSTSRGLWGDTEAFF. The CDR3 DNA is TGTGCCAGCAGCACCTCGAGGGGGCTATGGGGGGACACTGAAGCTTTCTTT.

Notes on this clonotype: Its ends do not fully match the called genes, so a read error is possible. The rearrangement uses TRBV7-3 and TRBJ1-2; D uncertain. CDR3 length equals 13 residues. CDR1 is SGHTA and CDR2 is FQGTGA in the germline V gene. This CDR3 is CASSYDRRSVVRF. CDR3 bases: TGTGCCAGCAGCTACGATCGTCGATCCGTTGTACGATTC. Complete variable domain (other parts from reference TRBV7-3 and TRBJ1-2): GAGVSQTPSNKVTEKGKYVELRCDPISGHTALYWYRQSLGQGPEFLIYFQGTGAADDSGLPNDRFFAVRPEGSVSTLKIQRTERGDSAVYLCASSYDRRSVVRFGSGTRLTVV.

This clonotype was seen a handful of times. V usage is TRBV4-1 and J usage is TRBJ2-7; the match to TRBD1 covers 9 bases. V lost 4 bases, J lost 3 bases, and 13 bases stayed unmatched. The length of the CDR3 is 17 residues. Germline V CDR1 and CDR2: MGHRA, YSYEKL. The CDR3 sequence is CASSRSPDRGTLYEQYF. CDR3 nucleotides: TGCGCCAGCAGCCGGAGCCCTGACAGGGGGACCCTCTACGAGCAGTACTTC.

The V gene is TRBV9, the J gene TRBJ2-7, with TRBD1 matching 7 bases. The CDR3 spans 15 residues. Trimming at V came to 2 bases and at J to 6 bases, leaving 11 bases not matched to a gene. Germline values: CDR1 SGDLS, CDR2 YYNGEE. CDR3 DNA: TGTGCCAGCAGCGTCGGGACAGTAGCAGGGACCGAGCAGTACTTC. It is translated as CASSVGTVAGTEQYF.

The sample holds a few counts of this clonotype. The rearrangement joins TRBV7-3 to TRBJ2-1; 7 bases map to TRBD2. The CDR3 contains 15 residues. J was trimmed by 5 bases and V by 1 base; bases with no gene match: 5. Germline V gene lookup returns CDR1 SGHTA and CDR2 FQGTGA. The CDR3 loop is CASSLMRGTNNEQFF. In nucleotides, the CDR3 is TGTGCCAGCAGCTTAATGCGCGGGACTAACAATGAGCAGTTCTTC.

The chain carries TRBV4-2 and TRBJ2-7; weak D call: TRBD2 (6 bases). This CDR3 comprises 12 residues. Germline CDR1 and CDR2: LGHNA and YNFKEQ. Trimming took 4 bases from V and 5 from J, leaving 9 bases between them. CDR3 loop: CASSLSGHEQYF. The CDR3 DNA reads TGTGCCAGCAGCCTTAGCGGCCACGAGCAGTACTTC.

This clonotype was seen repeatedly, ten times or more. The CDR3 sequence is CASSPVTGFNQPQHF. The CDR3 nucleotides are TGTGCCAGCAGCCCCGTGACAGGGTTCAATCAGCCCCAGCATTTT. This chain uses TRBV7-9 with TRBJ1-5; 7 positions match TRBD1. V shed 5 bases and J 3 bases; nucleotides not matched to a gene: 7. Germline CDR1 reads SEHNR; CDR2 reads FQNEAQ (reference sequence). The CDR3 spans 15 residues.

The rearrangement joins TRBV5-1 to TRBJ2-7; possibly TRBD2 for D (6 bases). The length of the CDR3 is 13 residues. Germline-derived CDR1 and CDR2 are SGHRS and YFSETQ. The V end lost 5 bases, the J end lost 5 bases, and 14 bases lay between the germline ends. CDR3 in DNA: TGCGCCAGCAGTCGGTGGGAGGCCAACGAGCAGTACTTC. Protein: CASSRWEANEQYF.

This chain connects TRBV19 to TRBJ2-5, with a tentative D call TRBD1 (6 bases). The ends were cut back, 9 bases at V and 1 base at J, with 15 bases in the middle. The CDR3 is 14 residues long. Germline lookup yields CDR1 LNHDA and CDR2 SQIVND (reference sequence). The CDR3 reads CASSQTGTQETQYF. The DNA of the CDR3 is TGTGCCAGCTCCCAGACAGGAACCCAAGAGACCCAGTACTTC.

The chain couples TRBV24-1 to TRBJ2-7; a weak D match, TRBD2 (6 bases). Germline V gene lookup returns CDR1 KGHDR and CDR2 SFDVKD. Trimming took off 11 bases at V and 0 bases at J, with 16 bases between the two ends. The CDR3 has 14 residues. The chain's CDR3 is CASDGDGSSYEQYF. CDR3 sequence (DNA): TGTGCCAGTGATGGGGACGGGAGCTCCTACGAGCAGTACTTC.

This clonotype has only a few counts. The rearrangement uses TRBV15 and TRBJ2-3; TRBD2 matches 16 bases. Trimming took 11 bases from V and 4 from J; bases not matched to a gene: 12. Germline assignment: CDR1 LNHNV and CDR2 YYDKDF (reference sequence). The CDR3 contains 17 residues. Here the CDR3 DNA reads TGTGCCGCGTCGCCCGGGACTAGCGGGAGGGTTGCAGATACGCAGTATTTT. Translating it yields CAASPGTSGRVADTQYF.

This rearrangement joins TRBV7-2 to TRBJ2-4; TRBD1 or TRBD2 may be the D gene (5 bases each). V gave up 3 bases and J gave up 8 bases, with 20 bases separating them. Germline V lookup: CDR1 SGHTA, CDR2 FQGNSA. This CDR3 spans 16 amino acids. CDR3 protein: CASSFPGTPRGDIQYF. CDR3 bases: TGTGCCAGCAGCTTCCCCGGGACCCCACGGGGAGACATTCAGTACTTC.

The V gene is TRBV9, the J gene TRBJ2-2, with D possibly matching TRBD2 (6 bases). Germline V gene data show CDR1 as SGDLS and CDR2 as YYNGEE. V was shortened by 7 bases and J by 5 bases, with 15 bases between the two germline ends. The CDR3 covers 14 residues. CDR3 sequence: CASQEGVGTGELFF. CDR3 sequence (DNA): TGTGCCAGCCAGGAGGGAGTTGGGACCGGGGAGCTGTTTTTT.

V is TRBV20-1 and J is TRBJ2-7, with 7 bases identical to TRBD1. CDR1 is DFQATT, CDR2 SNEGSKA, per germline (reference sequence). J lost 4 bases, V lost 1 base, and 7 bases had no gene match. The CDR3 runs 14 residues. CDR3 loop: CSARAIQGVYEQYF. DNA of the CDR3: TGCAGTGCTAGAGCAATTCAGGGGGTTTACGAGCAGTACTTC.

This clonotype came up a few times. The V call is TRBV11-2, the J call TRBJ2-1; D ambiguous. V gave up 1 base and J gave up 1 base, with 8 bases separating them. The V gene's germline CDR1 is SGHAT and CDR2 FQNNGV. CDR3 length: 15 amino acids. The chain's CDR3 is CASSLAPGSYNEQFF. Written as DNA, the CDR3 is TGTGCCAGCAGCTTAGCCCCTGGGTCCTACAATGAGCAGTTCTTC.